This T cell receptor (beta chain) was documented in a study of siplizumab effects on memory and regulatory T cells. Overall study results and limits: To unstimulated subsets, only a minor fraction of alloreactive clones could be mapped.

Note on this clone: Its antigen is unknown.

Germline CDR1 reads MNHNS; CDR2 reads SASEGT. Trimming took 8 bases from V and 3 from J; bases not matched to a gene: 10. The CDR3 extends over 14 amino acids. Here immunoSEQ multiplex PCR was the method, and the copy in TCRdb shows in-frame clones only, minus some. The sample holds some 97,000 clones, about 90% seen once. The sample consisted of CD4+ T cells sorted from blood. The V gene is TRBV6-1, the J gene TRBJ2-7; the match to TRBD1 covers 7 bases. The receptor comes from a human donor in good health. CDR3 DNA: TGTGCCAGCGTAGTGGAAGGGGGCTTCTACGAGCAGTACTTC. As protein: CASVVEGGFYEQYF.